Included here is one T cell receptor (beta chain) sequence, with context. These data come from a study of shared T cell receptors in the human thymus. Trimming took 0 bases from V and 2 from J, leaving 11 bases between them. Looked up from germline, CDR1 is WNHNN and CDR2 is SYGVQD (reference sequence). This CDR3 is 15 amino acids long. TCRdb's table, derived via immunoSEQ multiplex PCR, lists solely in-frame clones and lacks some. The sample has approximately 730,000 clones, 80% to 90% seen once. The sample was also linked to a second study, of human thymus T cells. That work contributes: Donors consisted of healthy Finnish infants (having corrective surgery for congenital heart defects). Repertoires sampled from thymus and blood appeared biased in V and J gene usage.

This clonotype was obtained from a girl under three years old with a congenital heart defect. Sequencing was performed on thymocytes. J is TRBJ2-7 and V is TRBV10-1; maybe TRBD2 (5 bases). CDR3 coding DNA: TGCGCCAGCAGTGAGTCAGGAGAGGGTCCCTACGAGCAGTACTTC. Its translation: CASSESGEGPYEQYF.